The next 23 T cell receptor beta chains were all read from a single sample in a study of blood T cells in healthy people across ages. The authors ran a second PCR of about 6 to 12 cycles using a sample-barcoded 5' primer and a J-beta primer mix. TCRdb called the 5' RACE reads again in MiXCR, with one record for every CDR3 protein. This table has hundreds of thousands of distinct CDR3 sequences, around half appearing once. The sequencing sample was made of blood. Receptor source: a man of 80 years or more in good health.

The chain links TRBV15 to TRBJ2-1, with D perhaps TRBD1 (5 bases). Per the germline V gene, CDR1 is LNHNV and CDR2 is YYDKDF (reference sequence). This CDR3 region has 15 residues. Trimming stripped 0 bases from V and 13 bases from J, with 19 bases between. DNA of the CDR3: TGTGCCACCAGCAGAGATAGGGGTCAGTCCCCCGTACAGTTCTTC. Translating it yields CATSRDRGQSPVQFF.

The chain joins TRBV28 to TRBJ2-1, with 14 bases lining up with TRBD2. Per germline, CDR1 MDHEN and CDR2 SYDVKM. V lost 10 bases, J lost 8 bases, and 7 bases stayed unmatched. There are 14 residues in the CDR3. The CDR3 nucleotides are TGTGCCACCTTGACTAGCGGGAGGGATGATGAGCAGTTCTTC. Protein: CATLTSGRDDEQFF.

V is TRBV5-1 and J is TRBJ1-2, with 7 bases lining up with TRBD1. CDR3 length equals 13 residues. V lost 4 bases, J lost 2 bases, and 2 bases stayed unmatched. Germline-derived CDR1 and CDR2 are SGHRS and YFSETQ. CDR3 loop: CASSKGQNYGYTF. CDR3 sequence (DNA): TGCGCCAGCAGCAAGGGACAGAACTATGGCTACACCTTC.

V usage is TRBV6-6 and J usage is TRBJ1-2; D is ambiguous. This CDR3 comprises 15 residues. Trimming took off 8 bases at V and 3 bases at J, with 19 bases between the two ends. Germline loops: CDR1 MNHNY, CDR2 SVGAGI (reference sequence). CDR3 loop: CASRQGRVTHYGYTF. The DNA for the CDR3 is TGTGCCAGCCGTCAAGGGAGGGTAACCCACTATGGCTACACCTTC.

V usage is TRBV24-1 and J usage is TRBJ2-5; D perhaps matches TRBD2 (5 bases). The CDR3 length is 14 residues. In germline, CDR1 is KGHDR, CDR2 SFDVKD. The V gene lost 5 bases and the J gene lost 5 bases, with 14 bases spanning the gap. This CDR3 reads CATSATGSGETQYF. As DNA, the CDR3 is TGTGCCACCAGTGCTACGGGGTCGGGGGAGACCCAGTACTTC.

This clonotype was detected a few times. The genes are TRBV4-2 and TRBJ1-2; TRBD1 is a possible D gene (6 bases). Per germline, CDR1 LGHNA and CDR2 YNFKEQ. V lost 0 bases, J lost 2 bases, and 13 bases lay in between. CDR3 length: 16 amino acids. The CDR3 loop reads CASSQEWGQVNYGYTF. CDR3 sequence (DNA): TGTGCCAGCAGCCAAGAATGGGGGCAGGTGAACTATGGCTACACCTTC.

The chain recombines TRBV12-3 or TRBV12-4 with TRBJ2-2, with D unclear. This CDR3 has 13 residues. V lost 5 bases and J 4 bases, leaving 8 bases between the germline ends. This CDR3 reads CASSALGTGELFF. In nucleotides, the CDR3 is TGTGCCAGCAGTGCCTTAGGCACCGGGGAGCTGTTTTTT.

The chain couples TRBV6-5 to TRBJ2-1, with D perhaps matching TRBD1 (6 bases). The CDR3 runs to 15 residues. The V gene lost 5 bases and the J gene lost 4 bases, with 15 bases spanning the gap. Germline lookup yields CDR1 MNHEY and CDR2 SVGAGI. CDR3 nucleotide sequence: TGTGCCAGCAGTCGACAGGATTACAGGTACAATGAGCAGTTCTTC. This gives the protein CASSRQDYRYNEQFF.

This clonotype came up a few times. This chain links TRBV21-1 with TRBJ2-6; TRBD1, the table's D call, lacks a check against the DNA. TRBV21-1 is a pseudogene segment. This CDR3 comprises 19 residues. The CDR3 DNA is TGTGCCAGCAGCAAATGGGGGGGACAGCGATTTTCTGGGGCCAACGTCCTGACTTTC. Protein sequence: CASSKWGGQRFSGANVLTF.

The V and J genes are TRBV29-1 and TRBJ2-4; D may correspond to TRBD1 or TRBD2 (5 bases each). V dropped 3 bases and J dropped 13 bases, with 22 bases sitting between them. Germline lookup yields CDR1 SQVTM and CDR2 ANQGSEA. CDR3 length: 14 residues. The CDR3 DNA sequence: TGCAGCGTTGAGGGGCAGGGAGCGACGAATGAGCAGTACTTC. It is translated as CSVEGQGATNEQYF.

The chain is built from TRBV28 and TRBJ2-7, with 8 bases aligning to TRBD1. The J segment lost 5 bases and the V segment lost 2 bases, leaving 5 bases of the junction unmatched. The CDR3 is 14 amino acids. CDR1 and CDR2 (germline): MDHEN, SYDVKM. The CDR3 DNA sequence: TGTGCCAGCAGTTTAGCAGGGGGCGGCAACGAGCAGTACTTC. Its protein is CASSLAGGGNEQYF.

The chain couples TRBV3-1 to TRBJ2-1; the match to TRBD1 covers 8 bases. This CDR3 has 15 amino acids. Germline CDR1 and CDR2: LGHDT and YNNKEL (reference sequence). With V trimmed by 3 bases and J by 4 bases, 5 bases remained unmatched. CDR3: CASSQGTGIYNEQFF. The DNA of the CDR3 is TGTGCCAGCAGCCAGGGGACAGGTATTTACAATGAGCAGTTCTTC.

V usage is TRBV28 and J usage is TRBJ2-1, with D possibly TRBD2 on 6 matching bases. V was cut by 4 bases and J by 4 bases, with 17 bases left in between. Germline loops: CDR1 MDHEN, CDR2 SYDVKM. This CDR3 comprises 16 residues. The CDR3 sequence is CASSSAGWGPYNEQFF. The CDR3 DNA sequence: TGTGCCAGCAGTTCCGCGGGGTGGGGCCCATACAATGAGCAGTTCTTC.

This clonotype was found a few times. This chain uses TRBV28 with TRBJ1-1; no clear D gene. CDR3 length: 12 amino acids. V was shortened by 9 bases and J by 3 bases, with 11 bases between the two germline ends. Germline lookup yields CDR1 MDHEN and CDR2 SYDVKM. The CDR3 reads CASRRAYTEAFF. CDR3 DNA: TGTGCCAGTCGTAGGGCGTACACTGAAGCTTTCTTT.

V is TRBV29-1 and J is TRBJ1-1; tentatively, D is TRBD1 (6 bases). This CDR3 contains 13 residues. V was pared by 4 bases and J by 3 bases, with 12 bases between. Germline V gene lookup returns CDR1 SQVTM and CDR2 ANQGSEA. The CDR3 loop reads CSVAQGRDTEAFF. CDR3 nucleotide sequence: TGCAGCGTTGCTCAGGGGAGGGACACTGAAGCTTTCTTT.

The chain combines TRBV28 with TRBJ2-5; D not resolved. The better agreement between TRBJ2-7 and the DNA end casts doubt on the J call. Per the germline V gene, CDR1 is MDHEN and CDR2 is SYDVKM. CDR3 length: 16 amino acids. The CDR3: CASSLSLVLLTYEQYF. CDR3 bases: TGTGCCAGCAGTTTATCCCTAGTACTTCTCACCTACGAGCAGTACTTC.

This rearrangement joins TRBV2 to TRBJ2-7, with a possible D match to TRBD1 (5 bases). Deletions cut 7 bases from V and 7 bases from J, with 23 bases between. Germline CDR1 reads SNHLY; CDR2 reads FYNNEI. The CDR3 sequence is 15 residues long. The chain's CDR3 is CASNHGKTAYNEQYF. The CDR3 DNA follows: TGTGCCAGCAATCATGGGAAGACAGCCTACAATGAGCAGTACTTC.

This rearrangement joins TRBV20-1 to TRBJ2-5; 12 nucleotides align to TRBD2. The V and J ends lost 0 bases and 4 bases, in that order; junction bases with no gene match: 6. The CDR3 loop spans 16 amino acids. CDR1 is DFQATT, CDR2 SNEGSKA, per germline (reference sequence). In DNA form, the CDR3 reads TGCAGTGCTAGAGAGGCTAGCGGGGGGGCTAGAGAGACCCAGTACTTC. It codes for CSAREASGGARETQYF.

This chain connects TRBV5-1 to TRBJ2-7; D might be TRBD2 (6 bases). Germline V CDR1 and CDR2: SGHRS, YFSETQ. The V end lost 4 bases, the J end lost 2 bases, and 10 bases lay between the germline ends. The CDR3 consists of 13 residues. The CDR3 sequence: CASSAGLTYEQYF. In nucleotides, the CDR3 is TGCGCCAGCAGCGCGGGACTCACCTACGAGCAGTACTTC.

This clonotype was detected many times. V gene TRBV7-2 combines with J gene TRBJ1-6; D ambiguous. V lost 5 bases to trimming and J lost 10 bases, with 9 bases between them. Looked up from germline, CDR1 is SGHTA and CDR2 is FQGNSA. The CDR3 runs to 12 residues. The CDR3 nucleotides are TGTGCCAGCAGCCCCGGACGATCACCCCTCCACTTT. Its translation is CASSPGRSPLHF.

There are a few counts of this clonotype. This chain links TRBV7-2 with TRBJ2-7; either TRBD1 or TRBD2 may fit D (5 bases each). This CDR3 spans 15 amino acids. CDR1 is SGHTA, CDR2 FQGNSA, per germline. V was pared by 1 base and J by 5 bases, with 15 bases between. The CDR3 loop is CASSLVKGPGDEQYF. The CDR3 coding sequence is TGTGCCAGCAGCTTAGTAAAGGGACCTGGCGACGAGCAGTACTTC. Full variable domain (missing parts from reference TRBV7-2 and TRBJ2-7): GAGVSQSPSNKVTEKGKDVELRCDPISGHTALYWYRQSLGQGLEFLIYFQGNSAPDKSGLPSDRFSAERTGGSVSTLTIQRTQQEDSAVYLCASSLVKGPGDEQYFGPGTRLTVT.

The chain joins TRBV5-1 to TRBJ2-7; TRBD1 matches at 7 bases. The CDR3 covers 16 residues. CDR1 is SGHRS, CDR2 YFSETQ, per germline. The V gene end was trimmed by 7 bases and the J gene end by 1 base; junction bases not matched to a gene: 14. The CDR3 region is CASFPSPDRKSYEQYF. CDR3 nucleotide sequence: TGCGCCAGCTTTCCCAGTCCGGACAGGAAGTCCTACGAGCAGTACTTC.

The CDR3 DNA reads TGTGCCAGCAGCTTCCGGGAAGACCGCTCCTACGAGCAGTACTTC. It encodes CASSFREDRSYEQYF. This chain connects TRBV11-1 to TRBJ2-7; the D gene is possibly TRBD2 (5 bases). The CDR3 spans 15 residues. With 3 bases removed from V and 0 bases from J, the gap between germline ends came to 12 bases. CDR1 SGHAT and CDR2 FQDESV come from the germline V gene (reference sequence).